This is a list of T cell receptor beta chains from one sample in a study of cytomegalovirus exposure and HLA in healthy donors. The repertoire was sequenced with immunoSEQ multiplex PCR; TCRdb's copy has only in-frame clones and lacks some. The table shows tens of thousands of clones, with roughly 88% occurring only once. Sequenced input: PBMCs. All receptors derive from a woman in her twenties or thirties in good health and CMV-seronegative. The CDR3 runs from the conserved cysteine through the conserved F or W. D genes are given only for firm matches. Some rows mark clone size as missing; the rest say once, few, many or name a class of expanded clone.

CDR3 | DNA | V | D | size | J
CASSLTGTGGVYGYTF | TGTGCCAGCAGCTTGACCGGGACAGGGGGCGTCTATGGCTACACCTTC | TRBV27 | TRBD1 | - | TRBJ1-2
CASSAGTGVEKLFF | TGTGCCAGCAGCGCCGGGACAGGGGTAGAAAAACTGTTTTTT | TRBV28 | TRBD1 | - | TRBJ1-4
CATSRDGPRTDEQYF | TGTGCCACCAGCAGAGATGGCCCCCGGACTGACGAGCAGTACTTC | TRBV15 | - | - | TRBJ2-7
CSTRVGGTEAFF | TGCAGCACCCGGGTGGGGGGCACTGAAGCTTTCTTT | TRBV29-1 | - | - | TRBJ1-1
CASSQAQGWGSYEQYF | TGCGCCAGCAGCCAAGCACAGGGGTGGGGTTCCTACGAGCAGTACTTC | TRBV4-1 | TRBD1 | - | TRBJ2-7
CASTKLAGSYEQYF | TGTGCCAGCACCAAACTAGCGGGCTCCTACGAGCAGTACTTC | TRBV28 | TRBD2 | - | TRBJ2-7
CASRDGTGRNEQYF | TGTGCCAGCAGGGACGGGACAGGGCGAAACGAGCAGTACTTC | TRBV5-4 | TRBD1 | - | TRBJ2-7
CASSESVSGTNTGELFF | TGTGCCAGCAGTGAATCGGTTAGCGGGACTAACACCGGGGAGCTGTTTTTT | TRBV6-4 | TRBD2 | few | TRBJ2-2
CATSQGQEYNEQFF | TGTGCCACCAGCCAAGGACAGGAATACAATGAGCAGTTCTTC | TRBV15 | TRBD1 | - | TRBJ2-1
CASSFAIAGGPREQYF | TGTGCCAGCAGCTTCGCGATAGCGGGAGGGCCGAGAGAGCAGTACTTC | TRBV7-2 | TRBD2 | - | TRBJ2-7
CASSDSGGVGNEQFF | TGTGCCAGCAGTGACTCTGGGGGGGTAGGAAATGAGCAGTTCTTC | TRBV6-4 | TRBD2 | medium-sized | TRBJ2-1
CASRADRVTEAFF | TGTGCCAGCAGGGCGGACAGGGTTACTGAAGCTTTCTTT | TRBV6-5 | TRBD1 | - | TRBJ1-1
CASSYVGGGVTEAFF | TGTGCCAGCAGTTACGTTGGAGGGGGCGTCACTGAAGCTTTCTTT | TRBV6-5 | TRBD1 | - | TRBJ1-1
CASSPGLSDTQYF | TGCGCCAGCAGCCCCGGACTTTCAGATACGCAGTATTTT | TRBV5-1 | - | - | TRBJ2-3
CSVEATSGSTGELFF | TGCAGCGTTGAAGCGACTAGCGGGAGCACCGGGGAGCTGTTTTTT | TRBV29-1 | TRBD2 | - | TRBJ2-2
CASSQDGGRPQETQYF | TGCGCCAGCAGCCAAGATGGCGGCAGACCGCAAGAGACCCAGTACTTC | TRBV4-3 | - | - | TRBJ2-5
CASTQLSTGGGYEQYF | TGTGCCAGCACTCAACTTTCGACAGGGGGAGGGTACGAGCAGTACTTC | TRBV6-6 | TRBD1 | - | TRBJ2-7
CASTPGTYLAKNIQYF | TGTGCCAGCACCCCAGGGACATACTTAGCCAAAAACATTCAGTACTTC | TRBV28 | - | - | TRBJ2-4
CASRDRGYEQYF | TGTGCCAGCCGGGACAGGGGTTACGAGCAGTACTTC | TRBV6-1 | TRBD1 | - | TRBJ2-7
CAWSRGTDTQYF | TGTGCCTGGAGTCGAGGAACAGATACGCAGTATTTT | TRBV30 | - | - | TRBJ2-3
CASSPRTAGANVLTF | TGTGCCAGCAGCCCGCGGACAGCTGGGGCCAACGTCCTGACTTTC | TRBV7-2 | - | once | TRBJ2-6
CSARDLSKAFF | TGCAGTGCTAGAGATCTCAGTAAGGCTTTCTTT | TRBV20-1 | - | - | TRBJ1-1
CVSSYSTRTGANVLTF | TGTGTCAGCAGCTATTCTACCCGTACTGGGGCCAACGTCCTGACTTTC | TRBV5-4 | - | - | TRBJ2-6
CASSRSGPGRETQYF | TGTGCCAGCAGCCGTAGCGGTCCCGGGAGAGAGACCCAGTACTTC | TRBV7-8 | - | - | TRBJ2-5
CASSYSDRPYGYTF | TGTGCCAGCAGTTACTCCGACAGACCCTATGGCTACACCTTC | TRBV6-5 | - | - | TRBJ1-2
CASSSTGTITYEQYF | TGTGCCAGCAGCTCAACCGGGACTATAACCTACGAGCAGTACTTC | TRBV7-9 | TRBD2 | - | TRBJ2-7
CASSLGQGVAGNTIYF | TGTGCCAGCAGTTTGGGACAGGGGGTGGCTGGAAACACCATATATTTT | TRBV27 | TRBD1 | - | TRBJ1-3
CASSFGTGGAGTEAFF | TGCGCCAGCAGCTTCGGGACAGGGGGCGCAGGCACTGAAGCTTTCTTT | TRBV5-1 | TRBD1 | - | TRBJ1-1
CASSLPSGSSYNEQFF | TGTGCCAGCAGCTTGCCTAGCGGGAGCTCCTACAATGAGCAGTTCTTC | TRBV5-4 | TRBD2 | - | TRBJ2-1
CASSPTGLGGYTF | TGTGCCAGCAGTCCGACAGGGTTGGGTGGCTACACCTTC | TRBV27 | TRBD1 | - | TRBJ1-2
CASSLGTEIRITYEQYF | TGTGCCAGCAGCTTAGGGACAGAGATTAGAATAACCTACGAGCAGTACTTC | TRBV13 | - | once | TRBJ2-7
CASSFVEQGDQETQYF | TGTGCCAGCAGTTTTGTGGAACAGGGTGACCAAGAGACCCAGTACTTC | TRBV28 | - | - | TRBJ2-5
CASRSGNQPQHF | TGTGCCAGCCGCTCAGGCAATCAGCCCCAGCATTTT | TRBV28 | - | - | TRBJ1-5
CASTRLAGDEQYF | TGTGCCAGCACAAGACTAGCGGGAGACGAGCAGTACTTC | TRBV28 | TRBD2 | - | TRBJ2-7
CAWSVGPGELFF | TGTGCCTGGAGTGTGGGGCCCGGGGAGCTGTTTTTT | TRBV30 | - | - | TRBJ2-2
CASSYSPGGAHNEQFF | TGTGCCAGCAGTTACTCCCCAGGGGGCGCCCACAATGAGCAGTTCTTC | TRBV6-6 | TRBD1 | - | TRBJ2-1
CASSRPGQGTSGANVLTF | TGTGCCAGCAGCCGGCCGGGACAGGGCACTTCTGGGGCCAACGTCCTGACTTTC | TRBV14 | TRBD1 | - | TRBJ2-6
CASRQGAGYGYTF | TGTGCCAGCCGACAGGGGGCGGGCTATGGCTACACCTTC | TRBV27 | TRBD1 | - | TRBJ1-2
CASSFGGGTDTQYF | TGTGCTAGCAGCTTTGGCGGGGGCACAGATACGCAGTATTTT | TRBV7-7 | - | - | TRBJ2-3
CASSGQATHGYTF | TGCGCCAGCAGCGGACAGGCTACCCATGGCTACACCTTC | TRBV5-1 | TRBD1 | - | TRBJ1-2
CASSPKAGTGLYEQYF | TGTGCCAGCTCACCAAAAGCCGGGACAGGGCTCTACGAGCAGTACTTC | TRBV18 | TRBD1 | - | TRBJ2-7
CASGKGGDSNQPQHF | TGTGCCAGTGGAAAGGGCGGGGATAGCAATCAGCCCCAGCATTTT | TRBV19 | - | - | TRBJ1-5
CASRPGSGANVLTF | TGTGCCAGCAGACCGGGGTCTGGGGCCAACGTCCTGACTTTC | TRBV6-5 | - | once | TRBJ2-6
CASSIGQGGPQHF | TGTGCCAGTAGTATAGGGCAGGGCGGGCCCCAGCATTTT | TRBV19 | - | - | TRBJ1-5
CILGLNTGELFF | TGTATCCTAGGCCTGAACACCGGGGAGCTGTTTTTT | TRBV2 | - | - | TRBJ2-2
CAWSGGNYIGRAPRYEQYF | TGTGCCTGGAGTGGAGGGAACTATATTGGGAGGGCCCCTAGATACGAGCAGTACTTC | TRBV30 | TRBD2 | - | TRBJ2-7
CASSQSSGLADQETQYF | TGCGCCAGCAGCCAGTCATCGGGACTAGCGGACCAAGAGACCCAGTACTTC | TRBV4-1 | TRBD2 | - | TRBJ2-5
CASSEKRESTDTQYF | TGTGCCAGCAGCGAAAAGCGGGAGAGCACAGATACGCAGTATTTT | TRBV9 | TRBD2 | - | TRBJ2-3